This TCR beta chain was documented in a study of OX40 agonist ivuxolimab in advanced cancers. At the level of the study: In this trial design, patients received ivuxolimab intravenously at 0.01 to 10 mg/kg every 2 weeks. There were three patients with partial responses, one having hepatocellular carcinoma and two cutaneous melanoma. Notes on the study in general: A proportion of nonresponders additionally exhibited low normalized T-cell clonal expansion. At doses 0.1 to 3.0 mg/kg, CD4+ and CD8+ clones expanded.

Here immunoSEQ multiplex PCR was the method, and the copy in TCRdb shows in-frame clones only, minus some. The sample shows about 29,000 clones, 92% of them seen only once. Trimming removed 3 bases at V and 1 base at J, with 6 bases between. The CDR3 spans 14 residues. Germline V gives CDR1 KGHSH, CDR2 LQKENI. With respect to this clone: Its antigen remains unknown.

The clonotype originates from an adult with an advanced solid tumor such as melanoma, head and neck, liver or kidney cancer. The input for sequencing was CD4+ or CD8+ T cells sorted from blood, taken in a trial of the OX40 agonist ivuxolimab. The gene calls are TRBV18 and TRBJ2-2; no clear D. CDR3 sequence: CASSPFRNTGELFF. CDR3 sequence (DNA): TGTGCCAGCTCACCTTTCCGGAACACCGGGGAGCTGTTTTTT.